A selection of T cell receptor beta chains follows, all from one sample in a study of T-cell memory formation after mild COVID-19. Via MiXCR, TCRdb re-called the 5' RACE reads, giving one row per CDR3 protein. The data hold roughly 350,000 distinct CDR3 sequences, with around 20% observed a single time. The sequencing input was PBMCs or a T cell subset sorted from them (not recorded which). Receptor source: an adult woman who had mild COVID-19 (a few samples of this study predate the infection). Cell type and time point are not known. Both conserved end residues are part of each CDR3. The D gene is left open where the match is weak. Not all rows give a size; the values are once, few, many and, for expanded clones, a class.

clone size,V gene,D gene,J gene,CDR3 protein,CDR3 DNA
NA,TRBV7-8,TRBD1,TRBJ1-6,CASSLLDRGGSPLHF,TGTGCCAGCAGCTTGCTAGACAGGGGAGGCTCACCCCTCCACTTT
few,TRBV4-3,NA,TRBJ2-1,CASSQGGWQGNSGEQFF,TGCGCCAGCAGCCAAGGGGGTTGGCAGGGGAATAGCGGTGAGCAGTTCTTC
few,TRBV6-5,NA,TRBJ2-5,CASSYSRKETQYF,TGTGCCAGCAGTTACTCGCGGAAAGAGACCCAGTACTTC
few,TRBV28,NA,TRBJ2-3,CASSPLVGTADTQYF,TGTGCCAGCAGTCCACTAGTAGGAACGGCAGATACGCAGTATTTT
few,TRBV7-2,TRBD2,TRBJ2-1,CASSPREGQYNEQFF,TGTGCCAGCAGCCCGCGGGAGGGCCAATACAATGAGCAGTTCTTC
NA,TRBV5-4,TRBD1,TRBJ2-7,CASSLRGHPSYEQYF,TGTGCCAGCAGCTTGAGGGGGCACCCCTCCTACGAGCAGTACTTC
few,TRBV9,NA,TRBJ1-1,CASSKVGTSTEAFF,TGTGCCAGCAGTAAAGTCGGGACCTCCACTGAAGCTTTCTTT
few,TRBV12-3/TRBV12-4,NA,TRBJ1-1,CASSSSSLNTEAFF,TGTGCCAGCAGTTCCTCGAGCCTGAACACTGAAGCTTTCTTT
few,TRBV4-1,NA,TRBJ1-6,CASSHGGSYNSPLHF,TGCGCCAGCAGCCACGGGGGCTCTTATAATTCACCCCTCCACTTT
few,TRBV24-1,TRBD1,TRBJ2-1,CATSDLGPGDSYNEQFF,TGTGCCACCAGTGATTTAGGCCCCGGGGACAGCTACAATGAGCAGTTCTTC
few,TRBV11-3,TRBD1,TRBJ1-4,CASSPGQGHEKLFF,TGTGCCAGCAGCCCGGGACAGGGTCATGAAAAACTGTTTTTT
NA,TRBV20-1,NA,TRBJ1-4,CSARDYAGEKLFF,TGCAGTGCTAGAGATTATGCCGGTGAAAAACTGTTTTTT
many,TRBV24-1,TRBD1,TRBJ2-3,CATTKWTGEDSTDTQYF,TGTGCCACCACGAAGTGGACAGGGGAGGACTCCACAGATACGCAGTATTTT
NA,TRBV11-2,TRBD2,TRBJ2-3,CASSLALAGVTDTQYF,TGTGCCAGCAGCTTAGCCCTAGCGGGGGTAACAGATACGCAGTATTTT
NA,TRBV6-2/TRBV6-3,TRBD2,TRBJ2-1,CASSPTSGIYNEQFF,TGTGCCAGCAGCCCGACTAGCGGGATTTACAATGAGCAGTTCTTC
NA,TRBV4-2,NA,TRBJ1-2,CASSQDLWTALYGYTF,TGTGCCAGCAGCCAAGACTTATGGACAGCGCTCTATGGCTACACCTTC
NA,TRBV7-8,NA,TRBJ2-7,CASSWGGAKDEQYF,TGTGCCAGCAGCTGGGGGGGGGCTAAGGACGAGCAGTACTTC
NA,TRBV7-9,NA,TRBJ1-5,CASSLADGSNQPQHF,TGTGCCAGCAGCTTAGCGGACGGTAGCAATCAGCCCCAGCATTTT
NA,TRBV19,TRBD1,TRBJ1-2,CASSTGRDRVKGGYTF,TGTGCCAGTAGTACCGGCCGTGACAGGGTCAAAGGTGGCTACACCTTC
NA,TRBV5-7,TRBD1,TRBJ2-7,CASSWNRDRGHEQYF,TGTGCCAGCAGCTGGAACCGGGACAGGGGGCACGAGCAGTACTTC
few,TRBV5-1,NA,TRBJ1-2,CASSSGEQLDYGYTF,TGCGCCAGCAGCTCGGGTGAACAGCTAGACTATGGCTACACCTTC
few,TRBV7-3,NA,TRBJ2-3,CASSRDGIAMGDTQYF,TGTGCCAGCAGCCGCGACGGGATAGCAATGGGAGATACGCAGTATTTT
NA,TRBV5-5,TRBD1,TRBJ2-7,CASSLVISGTGRVEQYF,TGTGCCAGCAGCTTGGTTATTTCCGGGACAGGGAGAGTCGAGCAGTACTTC
NA,TRBV5-1,NA,TRBJ1-4,CASRKSVQGEEKLFF,TGCGCCAGCAGGAAGTCAGTCCAAGGCGAGGAAAAACTGTTTTTT
few,TRBV7-2,NA,TRBJ1-1,CASSLGHSLNTEAFF,TGTGCCAGCAGCTTAGGGCACAGCTTGAACACTGAAGCTTTCTTT
few,TRBV3-1,NA,TRBJ2-4,CASSAMGLEGNIQYF,TGTGCCAGCAGCGCCATGGGTCTTGAGGGGAACATTCAGTACTTC
NA,TRBV12-3/TRBV12-4,NA,TRBJ1-2,CASSPPWGSGYTF,TGTGCCAGCAGCCCCCCATGGGGTAGCGGCTACACCTTC
many,TRBV6-2/TRBV6-3,NA,TRBJ1-1,CASRLGQGAFF,TGTGCCAGCAGATTGGGACAAGGAGCTTTCTTT
few,TRBV12-3/TRBV12-4,NA,TRBJ1-2,CASSRTTGNPDF,TGTGCCAGCAGCCGAACTACAGGGAATCCCGACTTC
few,TRBV29-1,NA,TRBJ2-3,CSVGSTDTQYF,TGCAGCGTCGGGAGCACAGATACGCAGTATTTT
NA,TRBV6-5,NA,TRBJ2-7,CASSREIGYEQYF,TGTGCCAGCAGCCGGGAGATTGGCTACGAGCAGTACTTC
few,TRBV5-1,NA,TRBJ1-1,CASSPGVAAMNTEAFF,TGCGCCAGCAGCCCAGGGGTTGCCGCCATGAACACTGAAGCTTTCTTT
NA,TRBV10-3,TRBD2,TRBJ2-1,CAIGPGTSGGYEQFF,TGTGCCATCGGCCCCGGGACTAGCGGGGGATATGAGCAGTTCTTC
few,TRBV27,TRBD1,TRBJ1-1,CASSRTGAVTEAFF,TGTGCCAGCAGTCGGACAGGGGCCGTGACTGAAGCTTTCTTT
many,TRBV5-1,NA,TRBJ2-1,CASSFGGGQMLDEQFF,TGCGCCAGCAGCTTCGGGGGTGGCCAGATGTTGGATGAGCAGTTCTTC
NA,TRBV7-2,NA,TRBJ2-1,CASSFSLDNEQFF,TGTGCCAGCAGCTTTAGCCTAGACAATGAGCAGTTCTTC
few,TRBV7-3,TRBD2,TRBJ2-5,CASSSTSGGGETQYF,TGTGCCAGCAGCTCGACTAGCGGGGGGGGAGAGACCCAGTACTTC
NA,TRBV4-2,TRBD1,TRBJ2-7,CASSRRTGVIHEQYF,TGTGCCAGCAGCCGCCGGACAGGGGTAATCCACGAGCAGTACTTC
many,TRBV30,NA,TRBJ1-1,CAWSKGGLVENTEAFF,TGTGCCTGGAGTAAGGGGGGATTAGTGGAGAACACTGAAGCTTTCTTT
NA,TRBV5-1,TRBD2,TRBJ2-4,CASSLAGASGNIQYF,TGCGCCAGCAGCTTGGCCGGGGCTAGCGGTAACATTCAGTACTTC
few,TRBV12-3/TRBV12-4,NA,TRBJ2-5,CASAGVGETQYF,TGTGCCAGCGCAGGTGTAGGTGAGACCCAGTACTTC
few,TRBV20-1,NA,TRBJ2-5,CSAQERGLLTQETQYF,TGCAGTGCCCAAGAGCGTGGGCTTCTGACCCAAGAGACCCAGTACTTC
NA,TRBV6-2/TRBV6-3,NA,TRBJ2-1,CASSFQGLKTYNEQFF,TGTGCCAGCAGTTTTCAGGGACTGAAGACCTACAATGAGCAGTTCTTC
few,TRBV9,TRBD2,TRBJ2-2,CASSVGPSGRANTGELFF,TGTGCCAGCAGCGTAGGCCCCAGCGGGAGGGCCAACACCGGGGAGCTGTTTTTT
NA,TRBV5-4,TRBD1,TRBJ2-7,CASSLAGTGTSYEQYF,TGTGCCAGCAGCTTGGCCGGGACAGGGACCTCCTACGAGCAGTACTTC
few,TRBV12-3/TRBV12-4,NA,TRBJ2-5,CASKKASWETQYF,TGTGCCAGCAAAAAGGCCAGTTGGGAGACCCAGTACTTC
NA,TRBV14,TRBD2,TRBJ2-3,CASSQEVLAGPTDTQYF,TGTGCCAGCAGCCAAGAAGTACTAGCGGGCCCCACAGATACGCAGTATTTT
NA,TRBV19,TRBD1,TRBJ2-1,CASSMYRGSYNEQFF,TGTGCCAGTAGTATGTACAGGGGCTCCTACAATGAGCAGTTCTTC
few,TRBV6-5,TRBD1,TRBJ2-1,CASSLGQIRLEQFF,TGTGCCAGCAGTTTGGGACAGATCCGACTCGAGCAGTTCTTC
NA,TRBV7-9,NA,TRBJ2-1,CASSFTEADEQFF,TGTGCCAGCAGCTTTACCGAAGCTGATGAGCAGTTCTTC
few,TRBV29-1,NA,TRBJ1-2,CSVEGRPNYGYTF,TGCAGCGTTGAGGGCAGACCTAACTATGGCTACACCTTC
few,TRBV20-1,TRBD1,TRBJ1-1,CSAGKNRGTFF,TGCAGTGCTGGGAAAAACAGGGGGACCTTCTTT
NA,TRBV18,NA,TRBJ1-5,CASSPRAGGLNQPQHF,TGTGCCAGCTCACCACGAGCCGGGGGGCTCAATCAGCCCCAGCATTTT
NA,TRBV7-3,TRBD1,TRBJ2-2,CASSLAGGKWAGELFF,TGTGCCAGCAGCTTAGCAGGGGGCAAGTGGGCCGGGGAGCTGTTTTTT
few,TRBV5-1,NA,TRBJ1-2,CASSKEIHYGYTF,TGCGCCAGCAGCAAAGAAATTCACTATGGCTACACCTTC
NA,TRBV12-3/TRBV12-4,NA,TRBJ2-7,CASSLGGLEQYF,TGTGCCAGCAGTTTGGGGGGGCTCGAGCAGTACTTC
few,TRBV7-9,TRBD1,TRBJ1-1,CASSPGTGVGTEAFF,TGTGCCAGCAGCCCCGGGACAGGGGTTGGCACTGAAGCTTTCTTT
NA,TRBV12-3/TRBV12-4,NA,TRBJ1-1,CASSFKGRAFF,TGTGCCAGCAGTTTTAAGGGTAGAGCTTTCTTT
NA,TRBV24-1,TRBD2,TRBJ2-5,CATSAGTSGSRQETQYF,TGTGCCACCAGTGCGGGGACTAGCGGGAGTAGGCAAGAGACCCAGTACTTC